These 10 T cell receptor beta chains were sequenced from one sample in a study of cytomegalovirus exposure and HLA in healthy donors. The repertoire was sequenced with immunoSEQ multiplex PCR; TCRdb's copy has only in-frame clones and lacks some. The table records around 73,000 clones, 85% to 90% of them present only once. Sequencing was carried out using PBMCs. The receptors originated from a woman between 18 and 30 years old in good health and CMV-seropositive.

The chain recombines TRBV29-1 with TRBJ1-2; D possibly corresponds to TRBD1 (6 bases). Germline lookup yields CDR1 SQVTM and CDR2 ANQGSEA. Trimming cost V 4 bases and J 1 base, with 7 bases left between them. This CDR3 is built from 12 residues. This chain's CDR3 is CSVGDNNYGYTF. The CDR3 DNA sequence: TGCAGCGTTGGGGACAATAACTATGGCTACACCTTC.

The chain has TRBV18 and TRBJ1-1; unclear D gene. V lost 2 bases to trimming and J lost 3 bases, with 13 bases between them. CDR1 and CDR2 (germline): KGHSH, LQKENI. This CDR3 is built from 15 residues. This CDR3 reads CASSPIDGDHTEAFF. The CDR3 bases are TGTGCCAGCTCACCAATCGATGGAGATCACACTGAAGCTTTCTTT.

The chain employs TRBV4-2 and TRBJ2-7; 10 positions agree with TRBD1. The CDR3 contains 14 residues. Germline V gene lookup returns CDR1 LGHNA and CDR2 YNFKEQ. V was pared by 1 base and J by 5 bases, with 2 bases of the junction left unmatched. CDR3 sequence (DNA): TGTGCCAGCAGCCAAGGACAGGGGGCCCACGAGCAGTACTTC. This codes for CASSQGQGAHEQYF.

The chain couples TRBV1 to TRBJ1-5. TRBV1 is described as a pseudogene. This CDR3 region has 17 residues. The CDR3 sequence is CTSSQVNSCYSNQPQHF. As DNA, the CDR3 is TGCACCAGCAGCCAAGTTAACTCGTGCTATAGCAATCAGCCCCAGCATTTT.

The chain recombines TRBV13 with TRBJ2-1; TRBD2 matches at 11 bases. CDR3 length: 16 residues. V gave up 5 bases and J gave up 2 bases; unmatched junction bases: 5. Germline V CDR1 and CDR2: PRHDT, FYEKMQ (reference sequence). CDR3 DNA: TGTGCCAGCAGCATCTCGGGACTAGCGGCCTACAATGAGCAGTTCTTC. This sequence encodes CASSISGLAAYNEQFF.

This rearrangement joins TRBV2 to TRBJ2-7; 8 bases agree with TRBD1. CDR3 length: 14 residues. From germline, CDR1 is SNHLY and CDR2 FYNNEI. Trimming took 6 bases from V and 2 from J; bases not matched to a gene: 6. CDR3 loop: CASSAGTGAYEQYF. The DNA for the CDR3 is TGTGCCAGCAGCGCCGGGACAGGCGCCTACGAGCAGTACTTC.

V gene TRBV4-2 combines with J gene TRBJ2-7; TRBD2 matches at 10 bases. Germline loops: CDR1 LGHNA, CDR2 YNFKEQ. Trimming took 0 bases from V and 3 from J; bases not matched to a gene: 5. The CDR3 extends over 16 amino acids. This chain's CDR3 is CASSQDGAGGYYEQYF. In DNA form, the CDR3 reads TGTGCCAGCAGCCAAGACGGAGCGGGAGGGTACTACGAGCAGTACTTC.

The genes are TRBV28 and TRBJ1-5, with 7 bases lining up with TRBD1. The trim removed 5 bases at V and 1 base at J, leaving 11 bases unmatched. CDR1 and CDR2 from the germline V gene are MDHEN and SYDVKM. This CDR3 is built from 17 residues. The CDR3 is CASSLTNRGWSNQPQHF. In nucleotides, the CDR3 is TGTGCCAGCAGTCTGACTAACAGGGGATGGAGCAATCAGCCCCAGCATTTT. The full variable domain, in which reference TRBV28 and TRBJ1-5 provide the parts outside the CDR3, is DVKVTQSSRYLVKRTGEKVFLECVQDMDHENMFWYRQDPGLGLRLIYFSYDVKMKEKGDIPEGYSVSREKKERFSLILESASTNQTSMYLCASSLTNRGWSNQPQHFGDGTRLSIL.

V is TRBV19 and J is TRBJ2-7, with TRBD2 matching over 16 bases. The V segment lost 4 bases and the J segment 0 bases; nucleotides outside the gene matches: 6. This CDR3 has 18 amino acids. Germline V gene lookup returns CDR1 LNHDA and CDR2 SQIVND (reference sequence). In DNA form, the CDR3 reads TGTGCCAGTAGTACGGGACTAGCGGGAGGGACGAACTCCTACGAGCAGTACTTC. Residues: CASSTGLAGGTNSYEQYF.

This clone occurred once. The V call is TRBV5-1, the J call TRBJ2-5; TRBD1 matches at 7 bases. V lost 4 bases and J lost 0; bases outside the gene matches: 6. The CDR3 sequence is 15 residues long. CDR1 SGHRS and CDR2 YFSETQ come from the germline V gene. DNA of the CDR3: TGCGCCAGCAGCGAGACAGGGCGCAACCAAGAGACCCAGTACTTC. Its protein product is CASSETGRNQETQYF.